This entry lists 31 T cell receptor beta chains sequenced from one sample in a study of T cells after yellow fever vaccination. TCRdb reanalysed the 5' RACE reads using MiXCR and keeps one entry per CDR3 protein. This sample has around 230,000 distinct CDR3 sequences; approximately 6.3% occur once, and the top ten carry 0.8% to 1.2%. Sample: CD4+ T cells sorted from PBMCs, taken on the day of the yellow fever booster vaccination. Receptor source: a young man who received the YFV17D yellow fever vaccine.

The sample holds many counts of this clonotype. J is TRBJ2-5 and V is TRBV5-1; TRBD1 aligns across 9 bases. This CDR3 has 15 amino acids. Germline V gene sequence: CDR1 SGHRS, CDR2 YFSETQ. V was clipped by 0 bases and J by 4 bases; unmatched bases: 4. The CDR3 region is CASSLEVTGGETQYF. The DNA for the CDR3 is TGCGCCAGCAGCTTGGAAGTGACAGGGGGAGAGACCCAGTACTTC.

This clonotype has just a few counts. This CDR3 reads CATSGGTSGRAWGNEQFF. DNA of the CDR3: TGTGCCACCAGCGGCGGGACTAGCGGGAGGGCCTGGGGCAATGAGCAGTTCTTC. The chain links TRBV15 to TRBJ2-1; 16 bases line up with TRBD2. V trimming: 5 bases; J trimming: 6 bases; junction bases outside the gene matches: 10. The length of the CDR3 is 18 residues. Per germline, CDR1 LNHNV and CDR2 YYDKDF (reference sequence). Looking up the rest from reference TRBV15 and TRBJ2-1 gives the full variable domain: DAMVIQNPRYQVTQFGKPVTLSCSQTLNHNVMYWYQQKSSQAPKLLFHYYDKDFNNEADTPDNFQSRRPNTSFCFLDIRSPGLGDTAMYLCATSGGTSGRAWGNEQFFGPGTRLTVL.

V usage is TRBV7-6 and J usage is TRBJ2-7, with 8 bases lining up with TRBD2. The CDR3 sequence is 15 residues long. The ends lost 4 bases at V and 4 bases at J; junction bases unmatched: 9. Germline V gives CDR1 SGHVS, CDR2 FNYEAQ. The CDR3 region is CASSSRSSGPYEQYF. DNA for the CDR3: TGTGCCAGCAGCTCTCGTTCTAGCGGGCCTTACGAGCAGTACTTC.

This clonotype occurred many times. V and J are TRBV7-2 and TRBJ2-3, with D possibly matching TRBD2 (7 bases). The V gene's germline CDR1 is SGHTA and CDR2 FQGNSA. Trimming took 5 bases from V and 2 from J, leaving 14 bases between them. The CDR3 is 15 amino acids. The CDR3 loop is CASSPMGGPTDTQYF. Written as DNA, the CDR3 is TGTGCCAGCAGCCCCATGGGGGGGCCCACAGATACGCAGTATTTT.

This rearrangement joins TRBV4-3 to TRBJ2-1, with a tentative D call TRBD2 (6 bases). V lost 5 bases and J lost 5, with 13 bases in between. The CDR3 covers 14 residues. The germline V gene encodes CDR1 LGHNA and CDR2 YSLEER. The CDR3 bases are TGCGCCAGCAGCGGGCTGGCGGGACACAATGAGCAGTTCTTC. This sequence encodes CASSGLAGHNEQFF.

This clonotype came up a few times. J is TRBJ1-6 and V is TRBV7-2; D not certain. Germline values: CDR1 SGHTA, CDR2 FQGNSA. Trimming took 4 bases from V and 9 from J, leaving 10 bases between them. The CDR3 loop spans 13 amino acids. CDR3 nucleotide sequence: TGTGCCAGCAGCTCTGAACGTTTTTCACCCCTCCACTTT. This codes for CASSSERFSPLHF.

This clonotype was found many times. This chain connects TRBV6-1 to TRBJ2-2; D assignment may be TRBD1 or TRBD2 (5 bases each). Germline V gene lookup returns CDR1 MNHNS and CDR2 SASEGT. The CDR3 length is 16 residues. Trimming removed 4 bases at V and 6 bases at J, with 18 bases between. The CDR3 sequence is CASSGGKEVLAGELFF. CDR3 coding DNA: TGTGCCAGCAGTGGGGGGAAGGAGGTGTTGGCCGGGGAGCTGTTTTTT.

This clonotype showed up many times. The chain recombines TRBV18 with TRBJ2-3; 7 nucleotides line up with TRBD2. This CDR3 has 16 residues. The germline CDR1 and CDR2 sequences are KGHSH and LQKENI. With 3 bases clipped from V and 0 bases from J, the junction kept 6 bases outside the gene matches. CDR3: CASSPKTSASTDTQYF. CDR3 sequence (DNA): TGTGCCAGCTCACCTAAAACTAGCGCGAGCACAGATACGCAGTATTTT.

Concerning this clonotype: This could be a read error, since a much larger clone is one nucleotide away. The genes are TRBV21-1 and TRBJ2-1; TRBD2, the table's D call, was not compared with the DNA. TRBV21-1 counts as a pseudogene. CDR3 length: 16 residues. In DNA form, the CDR3 reads TGTGCCAGCAGCAAAGCGCCAGACCGCCAGCGGAATGAGCAGTTCTTC. This sequence encodes CASSKAPDRQRNEQFF.

In this sample, this clonotype turned up a few times. J is TRBJ2-3 and V is TRBV10-2; TRBD1 is a possible D gene (5 bases). From germline, CDR1 is WSHSY and CDR2 SAAADI. The V and J ends lost 6 bases and 2 bases respectively, with 18 bases between them. CDR3 length equals 16 residues. CDR3 protein: CASSPLQDLYTDTQYF. The CDR3, as DNA: TGCGCCAGCAGCCCACTACAGGATCTTTACACAGATACGCAGTATTTT.

This clonotype was found a few times. The chain couples TRBV11-2 to TRBJ2-1; 12 bases are shared with TRBD2. The germline V gene encodes CDR1 SGHAT and CDR2 FQNNGV. V lost 5 bases, J lost 4 bases, and 3 bases stayed unmatched. CDR3 length equals 15 residues. This CDR3 reads CASSPTSGGYNEQFF. In nucleotides, the CDR3 is TGTGCCAGCAGCCCGACTAGCGGGGGTTACAATGAGCAGTTCTTC. The full variable domain, in which reference TRBV11-2 and TRBJ2-1 provide the parts outside the CDR3, is EAGVAQSPRYKIIEKRQSVAFWCNPISGHATLYWYQQILGQGPKLLIQFQNNGVVDDSQLPKDRFSAERLKGVDSTLKIQPAKLEDSAVYLCASSPTSGGYNEQFFGPGTRLTVL.

CDR3 coding DNA: TGTGCCAGCAGCTTGAGGGGGCATAGCAATCAGCCCCAGCATTTT. Its protein product is CASSLRGHSNQPQHF. V gene TRBV5-6 combines with J gene TRBJ1-5, with TRBD1 matching over 7 bases. Per the germline V gene, CDR1 is SGHDT and CDR2 is YYEEEE. The trim removed 1 base at V and 0 bases at J, leaving 1 base unmatched. The CDR3 loop spans 15 amino acids.

Concerning this clonotype: One junction end disagrees with the germline gene, perhaps due to a read error. This chain links TRBV12-3 or TRBV12-4 with TRBJ2-1; 9 bases line up with TRBD2. CDR3 length: 15 residues. CDR3 loop: CASRLAGDSYNEQFF. CDR3 in DNA: TGTGCCAGCAGATTAGCGGGAGACTCCTACAATGAGCAGTTCTTC.

The chain employs TRBV5-1 and TRBJ2-6; 9 bases match TRBD1. The germline CDR1 and CDR2 sequences are SGHRS and YFSETQ. The J segment lost 2 bases and the V segment lost 4 bases, leaving 13 bases of the junction unmatched. The CDR3 has 19 residues. This CDR3 reads CASSQRTGGFLAGANVLTF. The CDR3 DNA reads TGCGCCAGCAGCCAAAGAACAGGGGGCTTTTTGGCTGGGGCCAACGTCCTGACTTTC.

In its sample, this clonotype was seen a few times. The rearrangement links TRBV29-1 to TRBJ2-2, with D perhaps matching TRBD2 (6 bases). V shed 4 bases and J shed 4 bases, with 13 bases lying between them. The CDR3 is 14 amino acids. In germline, CDR1 is SQVTM, CDR2 ANQGSEA. The CDR3 nucleotides are TGCAGCGTTGGACGGGAGCTCGGCACCGGGGAGCTGTTTTTT. This gives the protein CSVGRELGTGELFF.

The genes are TRBV7-3 and TRBJ2-1, with D hard to call. Germline lookup yields CDR1 SGHTA and CDR2 FQGTGA. V was clipped by 5 bases and J by 5 bases, with 10 bases between them. The CDR3 runs to 13 residues. CDR3 bases: TGTGCCAGCAGCCTCTCCGTCGACAATGAGCAGTTCTTC. This codes for CASSLSVDNEQFF.

This clonotype was picked up a small number of times. The V call is TRBV7-7, the J call TRBJ2-5; 7 bases are a match to TRBD2. V shed 5 bases and J 4 bases; nucleotides not matched to a gene: 16. The CDR3 is 17 residues long. Per germline, CDR1 SSHAT and CDR2 FNYEAQ (reference sequence). The CDR3 DNA sequence: TGTGCCAGCAGCCCCCCTATTGGAGGTGGCGGGAGAGAGACCCAGTACTTC. It specifies CASSPPIGGGGRETQYF. The whole variable domain, filled in from reference TRBV7-7 and TRBJ2-5, reads GAGVSQSPRYKVTKRGQDVTLRCDPISSHATLYWYQQALGQGPEFLTYFNYEAQPDKSGLPSDRFSAERPEGSISTLTIQRTEQRDSAMYRCASSPPIGGGGRETQYFGPGTRLLVL.

In its sample, this clonotype was seen many times. The gene calls are TRBV19 and TRBJ2-1, with 8 nucleotides matching TRBD2. In germline, CDR1 is LNHDA, CDR2 SQIVND (reference sequence). Trimming removed 6 bases from V and 4 bases from J; junction bases left unmatched: 8. The CDR3 totals 15 residues. Here the CDR3 DNA reads TGTGCCAGTAGCCCCCGCGGGAGGACTTACAATGAGCAGTTCTTC. As protein: CASSPRGRTYNEQFF.

In its sample, this clonotype was seen many times. This sequence joins TRBV15 and TRBJ2-7; perhaps TRBD2 as D (5 bases). The CDR3 sequence is 14 residues long. Trimming stripped 1 base from V and 3 bases from J, with 10 bases between. Germline CDR1 LNHNV, CDR2 YYDKDF (reference sequence). This CDR3 reads CATSRGGQNYEQYF. In nucleotides, the CDR3 is TGTGCCACCAGCAGAGGCGGGCAGAACTACGAGCAGTACTTC.

The chain employs TRBV6-6 and TRBJ1-4, with unresolved D. V lost 5 bases and J 10 bases, leaving 14 bases between the germline ends. The CDR3 has 13 residues. Germline V gene sequence: CDR1 MNHNY, CDR2 SVGAGI (reference sequence). In DNA form, the CDR3 reads TGTGCCAGCAGTACTAAGAAGGAGGGAAAACTGTTTTTT. This gives the protein CASSTKKEGKLFF.

This clonotype showed up just a few times. The chain combines TRBV30 with TRBJ1-5; TRBD1 aligns across 7 bases. The germline V gene encodes CDR1 GTSNPN and CDR2 SVGIG (reference sequence). The CDR3 contains 14 residues. V was pared by 4 bases and J by 0 bases, with 3 bases of the junction left unmatched. This CDR3 is CAWNRDSSNQPQHF. Here the CDR3 DNA reads TGTGCCTGGAACCGGGACAGTAGCAATCAGCCCCAGCATTTT.

The CDR3 nucleotides are TGTGCCAGCAACGCAGGGTTGGAAAAACTGTTTTTT. Protein sequence: CASNAGLEKLFF. This chain joins TRBV2 and TRBJ1-4; D possibly corresponds to TRBD1 (5 bases). Trimming removed 7 bases at V and 8 bases at J, with 11 bases between. Looked up from germline, CDR1 is SNHLY and CDR2 is FYNNEI. This CDR3 contains 12 residues.

The chain couples TRBV5-1 to TRBJ2-1; TRBD2 agrees at 8 bases. This CDR3 comprises 14 residues. With 5 bases clipped from V and 8 bases from J, the junction kept 9 bases outside the gene matches. CDR1 is SGHRS, CDR2 YFSETQ, per germline. Written as DNA, the CDR3 is TGCGCCAGCAGACCCGGGACTAGTGGCCATGAGCAGTTCTTC. Translation: CASRPGTSGHEQFF.

This clonotype was detected many times. The chain uses TRBV4-3 and TRBJ2-1; D ambiguous. V was shortened by 0 bases and J by 7 bases, with 13 bases between the two germline ends. Per the germline V gene, CDR1 is LGHNA and CDR2 is YSLEER. The CDR3 runs 15 residues. The chain's CDR3 is CASSQELGSPNEQFF. The CDR3 DNA is TGCGCCAGCAGCCAAGAACTGGGTTCCCCAAATGAGCAGTTCTTC.

This clonotype was seen only a few times. The chain links TRBV6-1 to TRBJ2-7, with 7 bases matching TRBD1. The CDR3 loop spans 18 amino acids. J lost 5 bases, V lost 2 bases, and 18 bases had no gene match. The germline V gene has CDR1 MNHNS and CDR2 SASEGT. CDR3 sequence (DNA): TGTGCCAGCAGTGAACCACTCGCAATGAACAGGGGCCCTCACGAGCAGTACTTC. Amino acid sequence: CASSEPLAMNRGPHEQYF.

The chain has TRBV11-2 and TRBJ2-7, with D tentatively TRBD1 (6 bases). The CDR3 is made up of 19 amino acids. CDR1 is SGHAT and CDR2 is FQNNGV in the germline V gene. Trimming took off 1 base at V and 0 bases at J, with 22 bases between the two ends. CDR3 DNA sequence: TGTGCCAGCAGCTTAGTTACCCTAGCTCCCAGGGGTGTCTCCTACGAGCAGTACTTC. Amino acid sequence: CASSLVTLAPRGVSYEQYF.

In this sample, this clonotype turned up many times. The rearrangement uses TRBV12-3 or TRBV12-4 and TRBJ2-1; D is ambiguous. The CDR3 totals 13 residues. V was cut by 1 base and J by 4 bases, with 5 bases left in between. The CDR3 bases are TGTGCCAGCAGTTTAGGACCATACAATGAGCAGTTCTTC. Translation: CASSLGPYNEQFF.

This clonotype was found many times. The V call is TRBV7-9, the J call TRBJ2-1, with 12 positions matching TRBD2. This CDR3 contains 14 residues. Germline V gene lookup returns CDR1 SEHNR and CDR2 FQNEAQ (reference sequence). V shed 5 bases and J 7 bases; nucleotides not matched to a gene: 3. In DNA, the CDR3 is TGTGCCAGCAGCAAGACTAGCGGGAGAAATGAGCAGTTCTTC. As protein: CASSKTSGRNEQFF.

The V and J genes are TRBV11-1 and TRBJ2-1; possibly TRBD1 for D (6 bases). The V and J ends lost 1 base and 4 bases respectively, with 29 bases between them. The germline V gene encodes CDR1 SGHAT and CDR2 FQDESV (reference sequence). There are 21 residues in the CDR3. CDR3 sequence reads: CASSLVFFDWGPSGTYNEQFF. In DNA, the CDR3 is TGTGCCAGCAGCTTAGTTTTTTTTGATTGGGGGCCGTCCGGTACTTACAATGAGCAGTTCTTC.

The chain joins TRBV5-1 to TRBJ1-1; tentative D call: TRBD1 (6 bases). The CDR3 is made up of 15 amino acids. Germline V gene lookup returns CDR1 SGHRS and CDR2 YFSETQ. V was pared by 4 bases and J by 1 base, with 14 bases between. CDR3 bases: TGCGCCAGCAGCCCGGCGGGACAAAGGAACACTGAAGCTTTCTTT. It yields the protein CASSPAGQRNTEAFF.

This clonotype has at least ten counts. The chain links TRBV6-2 or TRBV6-3 to TRBJ2-4; no clear D gene. V lost 6 bases and J lost 7, with 16 bases in between. CDR3 size: 14 residues. The germline gives CDR1 MNHEY, CDR2 SVGEGT. The CDR3: CASSPIPDRNIQYF. The CDR3 DNA follows: TGTGCCAGCAGCCCAATCCCGGATCGGAACATTCAGTACTTC.